The clone carrying this T cell receptor beta chain has a single count. Germline V lookup: CDR1 SGHRS, CDR2 YFSETQ. Trimming took 5 bases from V and 5 from J, leaving 19 bases between them. This CDR3 is 15 amino acids long. The sample comes from a study of OX40 agonist ivuxolimab in advanced cancers. Assay: immunoSEQ multiplex PCR; the TCRdb copy retains only in-frame clones and omits some. The data show more than 65,000 clones, with approximately 80% seen just once and about 1.1% held by the top ten. The sequencing here drew on CD4+ or CD8+ T cells sorted from blood, taken in a trial of the OX40 agonist ivuxolimab. This sequence originates from an adult with an advanced solid tumor such as melanoma, head and neck, liver or kidney cancer. This rearrangement joins TRBV5-1 to TRBJ1-2; weak D call: TRBD1 (6 bases). The CDR3 sequence: CASRAGPGARYGYTF. DNA for the CDR3: TGCGCCAGCAGGGCAGGCCCAGGGGCGCGATATGGCTACACCTTC.